Listed below are T cell receptor beta chains from one sample, sequenced in a study of naive and memory T cell subsets. TCRdb re-called the UMI-ligation and nested PCR reads with MiXCR, one entry per CDR3 protein. The sample gives roughly 83,000 distinct CDR3 sequences, around 11% of which show up once; approximately 0.14% is in the top ten. The material sequenced was naive CD4+ T cells from blood. These TCRs come from a human donor in good health. The CDR3 runs from the conserved cysteine through the conserved F or W. D genes are given only for firm matches. Size tells how often a clone was seen (once, few, many) or the class of an expanded clone, and some rows leave it out.

d_gene,abundance,j_gene,v_gene,CDR3nt,CDR3aa
TRBD1,NA,TRBJ1-5,TRBV5-5,TGTGCCAGCAGCTTGTCTACCGGGACAGGAGGTCAGCCCCAGCATTTT,CASSLSTGTGGQPQHF
TRBD1,few,TRBJ2-7,TRBV20-1,TGCAGTGGTTCGGGAACCGGGACAGGGACGGGTGGGCAGTACTTC,CSGSGTGTGTGGQYF
NA,few,TRBJ2-1,TRBV20-1,TGCAGTGCGACCCTGGCTGGGGGTAGGAGTGAGCAGTTCTTC,CSATLAGGRSEQFF
TRBD2,few,TRBJ2-3,TRBV9,TGTGCCAGCAGCGCACTAGCGGGAGGTTCCACAGATACGCAGTATTTT,CASSALAGGSTDTQYF
NA,few,TRBJ2-3,TRBV5-4,TGTGCCAGCAGTTCCGCTGGGGGTAGCACAGATACGCAGTATTTT,CASSSAGGSTDTQYF
TRBD1,NA,TRBJ1-2,TRBV7-9,TGTGCCAGCAGCAAACCGGGACAGAGGAACTATGGCTACACCTTC,CASSKPGQRNYGYTF
NA,many,TRBJ1-1,TRBV7-2,TGTGCCAGCAGATCTGCCCCGACCGAACCGAACACTGAAGCTTTCTTT,CASRSAPTEPNTEAFF
NA,many,TRBJ2-5,TRBV19,TGTGCCAGTAGCAAAAGGGAGACCCAGTACTTC,CASSKRETQYF
TRBD1,NA,TRBJ1-2,TRBV6-2/TRBV6-3,TGTGCCAGCAGTCGCGAAGGAGGACAGGGCTATGGCTACACCTTC,CASSREGGQGYGYTF
NA,many,TRBJ2-7,TRBV29-1,TGCAGCGTTGAGGGTAGCGGTACCTACGAGCAGTACTTC,CSVEGSGTYEQYF
NA,few,TRBJ2-1,TRBV30,TGTGCCTGCAACCCTCCGAGCTCCTACAATGAGCAGTTCTTC,CACNPPSSYNEQFF
TRBD1,NA,TRBJ1-1,TRBV9,TGTGCCAGCAGCGTAGGACAGGGGAACACTGAAGCTTTCTTT,CASSVGQGNTEAFF
NA,few,TRBJ2-1,TRBV5-1,TGCGCCAGCACCAAGGGTCCATCTAACAATGAGCAGTTCTTC,CASTKGPSNNEQFF
TRBD2,few,TRBJ2-3,TRBV4-2,TGTGCCAGCAGCCCCCAGGGTCTAGCGGGAGCTACAGATACGCAGTATTTT,CASSPQGLAGATDTQYF
TRBD2,few,TRBJ2-1,TRBV7-9,TGTGCCAGCAGCTTAGGGGCTAGCGGGAGATCCCCTCTAAGCTACAATGAGCAGTTCTTC,CASSLGASGRSPLSYNEQFF
NA,NA,TRBJ2-7,TRBV4-3,TGCGCCAGCAGCCCCCGGTGGGGGGCCGCCTACGAGCAGTACTTC,CASSPRWGAAYEQYF
NA,NA,TRBJ2-3,TRBV7-3,TGTGCCAGCAGCGACCAGCCACCCCCAGATACGCAGTATTTT,CASSDQPPPDTQYF
TRBD1,many,TRBJ2-7,TRBV11-1,TGTGCCAGCAGCTCCGCTGGGACAGGATGGGAATACGAGCAGTACTTC,CASSSAGTGWEYEQYF
TRBD2,NA,TRBJ2-2,TRBV12-3/TRBV12-4,TGTGCCAGCAGGCAAGCGGGGAACGGGGAGCTGTTTTTT,CASRQAGNGELFF
TRBD1,few,TRBJ1-1,TRBV6-6,TGTGCCAGCAGTTACTCCGACAGGGGGAAAACTGAAGCTTTCTTT,CASSYSDRGKTEAFF
NA,many,TRBJ2-1,TRBV6-2/TRBV6-3,TGTGCCAGCAGACCTCCCTCCTACAATGAGCAGTTCTTC,CASRPPSYNEQFF
TRBD2,many,TRBJ2-2,TRBV11-2,TGTGCCAGCAGGGGGAGCGGGGGGCCCGGGGAGCTGTTTTTT,CASRGSGGPGELFF
TRBD1,many,TRBJ2-7,TRBV2,TGTGCCAGCAGATACCGGGACAGAAACTACGAGCAGTACTTC,CASRYRDRNYEQYF
NA,many,TRBJ2-3,TRBV6-5,TGTGCCAGCAGTGCCAGCTCCCATCCGCAGTATTTT,CASSASSHPQYF
NA,NA,TRBJ1-2,TRBV6-2/TRBV6-3,TGTGCCAGCAGTTACTGGATAGGGGCGTCGGTAGCTAACTATGGCTACACCTTC,CASSYWIGASVANYGYTF
TRBD2,many,TRBJ2-7,TRBV7-2,TGTGCCAGCAGCTTAGGTGTGACTAGCGGGAACGCTCGGGAGCAGTACTTC,CASSLGVTSGNAREQYF
TRBD2,many,TRBJ2-1,TRBV3-1,TGTGCCAGCGCACTAGCGGGGGGCCCAAATGAGCAGTTCTTC,CASALAGGPNEQFF
TRBD1,NA,TRBJ1-5,TRBV18,TGTGCCAGCTCACCAAGACAGGGCGACAATCAGCCCCAGCATTTT,CASSPRQGDNQPQHF
TRBD2,many,TRBJ2-1,TRBV27,TGTGCCACATCAGGTAGCGGGACTAGCTCCTACAATGAGCAGTTCTTC,CATSGSGTSSYNEQFF
NA,few,TRBJ2-4,TRBV7-2,TGTGCCAGCAGCTCCCGGGCCCCAACACCTCGCGGTAACAAAAACATTCAGTACTTC,CASSSRAPTPRGNKNIQYF
TRBD1,few,TRBJ2-3,TRBV7-2,TGTGCCAGCAGCTCCTCCAGACAGGGGGGCAGTGATACGCAGTATTTT,CASSSSRQGGSDTQYF
NA,few,TRBJ2-2,TRBV15,TGTGCCACCTCGGCCCAAACCGGGGAGCTGTTTTTT,CATSAQTGELFF
NA,many,TRBJ2-5,TRBV5-1,TGCGCCAGCAGCTCGGGCTGGGGTGATCAAGAGACCCAGTACTTC,CASSSGWGDQETQYF
NA,NA,TRBJ1-4,TRBV12-3/TRBV12-4,TGTGCCAGCAGTCCTTTTGAGGTCGCTAATGAAAAACTGTTTTTT,CASSPFEVANEKLFF
TRBD2,NA,TRBJ2-7,TRBV12-3/TRBV12-4,TGTGCCAGCACCTTGGCCCGGACTAGCGGGAGCAGCGAGCAGTACTTC,CASTLARTSGSSEQYF
TRBD1,many,TRBJ1-2,TRBV12-3/TRBV12-4,TGTGCCAGCAGTTTAGGTTGGACAGGGAGCGGCTACACCTTC,CASSLGWTGSGYTF
NA,many,TRBJ2-1,TRBV20-1,TGCAGTGCTGACAACGCCGGCCTGAATGAGCAGTTCTTC,CSADNAGLNEQFF
TRBD1,NA,TRBJ1-1,TRBV29-1,TGCAGCGTTGAACGGGACAGGGTTAGTGGTGAAGCTTTCTTT,CSVERDRVSGEAFF
NA,few,TRBJ1-1,TRBV6-2/TRBV6-3,TGTGCCACCCAGGCGTACCGGGTGAACACTGAAGCTTTCTTT,CATQAYRVNTEAFF
NA,many,TRBJ1-1,TRBV7-9,TGTGCCAGCAGCTTGGCCACTGAAGCTTTCTTT,CASSLATEAFF
TRBD2,many,TRBJ2-4,TRBV20-1,TGCAGTGTGTCGGCTAGCGGAGTAGCCAAAAACATTCAGTACTTC,CSVSASGVAKNIQYF
NA,few,TRBJ1-5,TRBV29-1,TGCAGCGTTGTATTCGGGGACCGTGGTCAGCCCCAGCATTTT,CSVVFGDRGQPQHF
TRBD1,NA,TRBJ1-2,TRBV5-6,TGTGCCAGCAGCTCAGTACGGACCGGGACAGCAAACTATGGCTACACCTTC,CASSSVRTGTANYGYTF
NA,NA,TRBJ1-3,TRBV29-1,TGCAGCGTTGAAGAGAGGGTTTCTGGAAACACCATATATTTT,CSVEERVSGNTIYF
TRBD2,few,TRBJ2-1,TRBV11-3,TGTGCGACGGGGACTAGCGGGACTTCAGTGGAGAATGAGCAGTTCTTC,CATGTSGTSVENEQFF
NA,few,TRBJ2-7,TRBV28,TGTGCCAGCAGTTTAAACGAGCAGTACTTC,CASSLNEQYF
NA,NA,TRBJ2-7,TRBV20-1,TGCAGTGCTAGCGAGAGTACATACGAGCAGTACTTC,CSASESTYEQYF
NA,NA,TRBJ1-2,TRBV18,TGTGCCAGCTCACCATCGACCTATGGCTACACCTTC,CASSPSTYGYTF
NA,many,TRBJ2-5,TRBV27,TGTGCCAGCAGTTTATATTTAGGGGGAGGTAGACAAGAGACCCAGTACTTC,CASSLYLGGGRQETQYF
NA,few,TRBJ1-1,TRBV27,TGTGCCAGCAGTTCGTTCTTGGCAGGGAACACTGAAGCTTTCTTT,CASSSFLAGNTEAFF
TRBD1,once,TRBJ1-5,TRBV27,TGTGCCAGCAGTCCCCGTTGGCTCGGCAGGGGGAGCAATCAGCCCCAGCATTTT,CASSPRWLGRGSNQPQHF
NA,few,TRBJ2-4,TRBV11-1,TGTGCCAGCAGCTTAGCCCCCGGGCGGGTGGCCAAAAACATTCAGTACTTC,CASSLAPGRVAKNIQYF
TRBD2,few,TRBJ2-1,TRBV6-5,TGTGCCAGCAGTTACTTACTAGCGGGGGTCAATGAGCAGTTCTTC,CASSYLLAGVNEQFF
NA,NA,TRBJ1-1,TRBV20-1,TGCAGTGCTAGAATGGGGGTGGAGACTGGAGAGGGAGCTTTCTTT,CSARMGVETGEGAFF
NA,few,TRBJ2-3,TRBV4-3,TGCGCCAGCAGCCCCGACAGGGAGGGAGATACGCAGTATTTT,CASSPDREGDTQYF